Described below is a single T cell receptor (beta chain) sequence and its context. Its cognate antigen is unknown. This entry belongs to a study of Tregs in tolerant kidney transplant recipients. Libraries were prepared by immunoSEQ multiplex PCR; TCRdb keeps only in-frame clonotypes and omits some of them. In the table there are some 50,000 clones, approximately 89% of which are singletons. Trimming pared 0 bases from V and 0 bases from J, leaving 16 bases between. CDR1 and CDR2 from the germline V gene are SQVTM and ANQGSEA. The CDR3 is 17 amino acids. Mixed chimerism was transient after nonmyeloablative marrow transplants from related graft donors. Unstimulated Tregs (CD4+CD25+CD127-) and CD4+CD25- non-Tregs were sorted from PBMCs. Study results and caveats: Activated donor B cell expansion appeared to reveal the most relevant donor-specific TCRbeta repertoire. Biological reproducibility was not directly addressed in this study.

V usage is TRBV29-1 and J usage is TRBJ2-3; D possibly corresponds to TRBD2 (5 bases). This clonotype was obtained from a human patient who received a combined kidney and bone marrow transplant. Some T cells may possibly be graft donor cells. Sequencing used CD8+ T cells from blood (PBMCs), obtained 12 months after the transplant. As DNA, the CDR3 is TGCAGCGTTGAAGATGTGAGGGATACGAAAAGCACAGATACGCAGTATTTT. The encoded protein is CSVEDVRDTKSTDTQYF.